This TCR beta chain derives from a study of blood T cell repertoires in COVID-19. How the authors handled the data: Counts of nucleated cells, estimated from reference gene primer amplification, were obtained. Assay: immunoSEQ multiplex PCR; the TCRdb copy retains only in-frame clones and omits some. Clonal size and the V and J genes are those of that table, whereas D and trimming came from the DNA. The table lists about 200,000 clones, 85% of them singletons. Seattle patients were enrolled during active infection and followed longitudinally. Germline CDR1 and CDR2: LGHNA and YSLEER. J gave up 9 bases and V 6 bases, and 11 bases lay outside the gene matches. The CDR3 is made up of 15 amino acids.

Sequenced sample: peripheral blood. The TCR originated in an older woman with COVID-19, enrolled during active disease. The chain uses TRBV4-3 and TRBJ2-1, with 10 bases matching TRBD2. CDR3 sequence reads: CASSALAGVVSEQFF. The CDR3 region has the DNA TGCGCCAGCAGTGCTCTAGCGGGAGTGGTCAGTGAGCAGTTCTTC.